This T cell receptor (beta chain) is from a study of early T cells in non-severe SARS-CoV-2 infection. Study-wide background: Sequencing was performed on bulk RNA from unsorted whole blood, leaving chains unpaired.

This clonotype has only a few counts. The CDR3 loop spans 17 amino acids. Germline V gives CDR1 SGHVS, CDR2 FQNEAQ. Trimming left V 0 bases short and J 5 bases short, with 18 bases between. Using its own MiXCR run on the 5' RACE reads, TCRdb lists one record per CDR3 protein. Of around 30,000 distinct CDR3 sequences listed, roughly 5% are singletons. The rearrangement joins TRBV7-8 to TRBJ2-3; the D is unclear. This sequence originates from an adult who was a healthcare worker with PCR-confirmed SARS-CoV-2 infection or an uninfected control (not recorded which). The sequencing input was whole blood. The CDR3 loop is CASSLARWSSRVDTQYF. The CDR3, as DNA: TGTGCCAGCAGCTTAGCGCGGTGGTCGTCCCGGGTAGATACGCAGTATTTT.